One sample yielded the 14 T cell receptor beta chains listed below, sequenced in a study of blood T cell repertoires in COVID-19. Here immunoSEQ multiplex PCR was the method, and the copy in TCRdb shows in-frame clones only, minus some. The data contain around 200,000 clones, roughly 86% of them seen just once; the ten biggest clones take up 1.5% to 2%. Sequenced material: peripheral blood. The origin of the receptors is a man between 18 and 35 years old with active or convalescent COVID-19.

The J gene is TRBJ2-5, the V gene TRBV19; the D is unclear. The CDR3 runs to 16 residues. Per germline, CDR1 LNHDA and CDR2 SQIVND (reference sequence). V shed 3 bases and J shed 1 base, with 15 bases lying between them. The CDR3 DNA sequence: TGTGCCAGTAGTATCGCATCCTGGGCCTTCCAAGAGACCCAGTACTTC. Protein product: CASSIASWAFQETQYF.

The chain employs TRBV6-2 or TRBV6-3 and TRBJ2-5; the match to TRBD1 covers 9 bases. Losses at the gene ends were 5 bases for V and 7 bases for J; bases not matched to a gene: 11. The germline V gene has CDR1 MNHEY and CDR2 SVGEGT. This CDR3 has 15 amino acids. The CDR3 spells CASSGGTGIEGTQYF. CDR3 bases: TGTGCCAGCAGTGGCGGGACAGGGATCGAAGGGACCCAGTACTTC.

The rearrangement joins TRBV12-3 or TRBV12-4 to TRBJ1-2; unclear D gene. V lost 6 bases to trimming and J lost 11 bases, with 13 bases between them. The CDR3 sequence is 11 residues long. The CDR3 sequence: CASRSNGGYTF. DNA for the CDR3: TGTGCCAGCAGGTCCAATGGAGGATACACCTTC.

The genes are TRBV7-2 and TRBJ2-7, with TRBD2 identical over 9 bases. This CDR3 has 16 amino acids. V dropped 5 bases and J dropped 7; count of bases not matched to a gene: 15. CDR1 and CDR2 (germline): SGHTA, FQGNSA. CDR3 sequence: CASSLGLASSQGEQYF. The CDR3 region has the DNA TGTGCCAGCAGCCTAGGACTAGCGTCCTCACAGGGGGAGCAGTACTTC.

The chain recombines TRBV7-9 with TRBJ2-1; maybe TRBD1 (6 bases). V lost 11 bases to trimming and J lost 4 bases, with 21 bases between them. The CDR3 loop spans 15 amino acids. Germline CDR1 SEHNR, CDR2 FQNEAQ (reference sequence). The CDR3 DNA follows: TGTGCCGGAAAATCCGGGACAACCGCATACAATGAGCAGTTCTTC. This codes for CAGKSGTTAYNEQFF.

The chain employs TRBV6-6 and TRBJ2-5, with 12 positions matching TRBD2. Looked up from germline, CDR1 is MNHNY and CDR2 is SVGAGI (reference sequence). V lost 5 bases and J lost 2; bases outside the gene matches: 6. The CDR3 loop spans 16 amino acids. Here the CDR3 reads CASSTLTSGRQETQYF. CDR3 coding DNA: TGTGCCAGCAGTACCCTGACTAGCGGGAGACAAGAGACCCAGTACTTC.

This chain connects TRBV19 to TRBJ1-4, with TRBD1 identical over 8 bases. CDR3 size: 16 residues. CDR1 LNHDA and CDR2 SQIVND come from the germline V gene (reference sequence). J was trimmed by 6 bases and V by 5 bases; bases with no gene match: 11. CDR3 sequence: CASSRPTGAGDEKLFF. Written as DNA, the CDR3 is TGTGCCAGTAGTCGCCCGACAGGGGCCGGGGATGAAAAACTGTTTTTT.

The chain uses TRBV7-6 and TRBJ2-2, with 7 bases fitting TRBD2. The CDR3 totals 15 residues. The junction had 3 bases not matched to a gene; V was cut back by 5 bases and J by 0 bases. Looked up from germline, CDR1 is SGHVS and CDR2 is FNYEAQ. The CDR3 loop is CASSREGANTGELFF. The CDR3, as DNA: TGTGCCAGCAGCAGGGAGGGAGCGAACACCGGGGAGCTGTTTTTT.

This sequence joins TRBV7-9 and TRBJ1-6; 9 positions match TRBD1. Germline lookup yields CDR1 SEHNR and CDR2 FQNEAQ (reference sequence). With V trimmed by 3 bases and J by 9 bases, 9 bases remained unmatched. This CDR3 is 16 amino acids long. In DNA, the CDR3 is TGTGCCAGCAGCTTGAGTGAGGGACAGGGAGGTTCACCCCTCCACTTT. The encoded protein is CASSLSEGQGGSPLHF.

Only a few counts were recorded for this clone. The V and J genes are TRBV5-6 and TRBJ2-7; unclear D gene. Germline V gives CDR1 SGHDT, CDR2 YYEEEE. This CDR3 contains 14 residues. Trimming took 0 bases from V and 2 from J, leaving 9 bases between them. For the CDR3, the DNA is TGTGCCAGCAGCTTGGTGAGGCGTCCCTACGAGCAGTACTTC. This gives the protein CASSLVRRPYEQYF.

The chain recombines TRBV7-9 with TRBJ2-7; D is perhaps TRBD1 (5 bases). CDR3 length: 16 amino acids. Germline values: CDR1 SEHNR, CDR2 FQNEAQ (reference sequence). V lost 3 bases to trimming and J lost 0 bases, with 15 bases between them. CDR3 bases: TGTGCCAGCAGCTTGGATGGGGCCACCCTCTCCTACGAGCAGTACTTC. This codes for CASSLDGATLSYEQYF.

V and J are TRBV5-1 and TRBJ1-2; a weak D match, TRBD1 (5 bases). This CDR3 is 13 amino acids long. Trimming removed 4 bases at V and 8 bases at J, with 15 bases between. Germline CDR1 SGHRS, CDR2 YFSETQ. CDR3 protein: CASSPSGEVGYTF. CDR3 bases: TGCGCCAGCAGCCCCTCGGGGGAGGTAGGCTACACCTTC.

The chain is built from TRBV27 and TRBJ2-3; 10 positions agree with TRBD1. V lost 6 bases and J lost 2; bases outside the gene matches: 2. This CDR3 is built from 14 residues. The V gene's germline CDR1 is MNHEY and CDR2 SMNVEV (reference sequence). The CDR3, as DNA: TGTGCCAGCAGGACAGGGGGCATCACAGATACGCAGTATTTT. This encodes CASRTGGITDTQYF.

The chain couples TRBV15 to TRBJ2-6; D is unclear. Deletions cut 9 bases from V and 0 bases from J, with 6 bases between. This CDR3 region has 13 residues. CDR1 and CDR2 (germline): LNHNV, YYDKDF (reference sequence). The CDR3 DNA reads TGTGCCACTAAATACTCTGGGGCCAACGTCCTGACTTTC. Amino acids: CATKYSGANVLTF. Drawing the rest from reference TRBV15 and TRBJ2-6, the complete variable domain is DAMVIQNPRYQVTQFGKPVTLSCSQTLNHNVMYWYQQKSSQAPKLLFHYYDKDFNNEADTPDNFQSRRPNTSFCFLDIRSPGLGDTAMYLCATKYSGANVLTFGAGSRLTVL.